The T cell receptor (beta chain) described here comes from a study of T cells in localized non-small cell lung cancer. General study results and limits: The greatest T cell clonality was found in uninvolved adjacent lung (higher than in tumor). Sequencing, confined to only one tumor region, leaves heterogeneity possible. In adjacent lung, a median roughly 60 of the top 100 tumor clones were found. Longer overall survival was associated with a higher density of T cells in the blood.

Only in-frame clones appear in the TCRdb table, and some are missing; sequencing was by immunoSEQ multiplex PCR. The sample has roughly 34,000 clones, 87% seen once; the top ten hold 15% to 20%. V trimming: 5 bases; J trimming: 0 bases; junction bases outside the gene matches: 3. This CDR3 contains 15 residues. Germline CDR1 SGHTA, CDR2 FQGNSA. Worth noting for this clone: Its antigen is unknown.

The chain employs TRBV7-2 and TRBJ1-5, with 8 bases lining up with TRBD1. The source is a man aged 40 to 75 with stage III lung adenocarcinoma. The material sequenced was peripheral blood mononuclear cells, taken before any cancer treatment. Here the CDR3 DNA reads TGTGCCAGCAGCCCGGGACAGGTTAGCAATCAGCCCCAGCATTTT. Residues: CASSPGQVSNQPQHF. Full variable domain (remainder filled in from reference TRBV7-2 and TRBJ1-5): GAGVSQSPSNKVTEKGKDVELRCDPISGHTALYWYRQSLGQGLEFLIYFQGNSAPDKSGLPSDRFSAERTGGSVSTLTIQRTQQEDSAVYLCASSPGQVSNQPQHFGDGTRLSIL.